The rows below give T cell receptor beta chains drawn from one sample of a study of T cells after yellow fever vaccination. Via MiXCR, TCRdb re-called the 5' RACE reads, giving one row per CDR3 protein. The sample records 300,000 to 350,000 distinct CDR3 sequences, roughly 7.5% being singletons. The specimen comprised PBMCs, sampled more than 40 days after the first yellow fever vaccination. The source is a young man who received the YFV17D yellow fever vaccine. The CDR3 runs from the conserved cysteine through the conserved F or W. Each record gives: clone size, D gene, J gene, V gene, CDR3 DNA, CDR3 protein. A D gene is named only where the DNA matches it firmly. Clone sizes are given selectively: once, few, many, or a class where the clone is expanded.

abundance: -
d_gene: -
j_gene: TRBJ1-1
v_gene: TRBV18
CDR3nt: TGTGCCAGCTCACCAACCGGGACAACGAACACTGAAGCTTTCTTT
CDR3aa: CASSPTGTTNTEAFF

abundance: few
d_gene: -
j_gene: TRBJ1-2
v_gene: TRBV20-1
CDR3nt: TGCAGTGGTCGAGCTAACTATGGCTACACCTTC
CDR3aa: CSGRANYGYTF

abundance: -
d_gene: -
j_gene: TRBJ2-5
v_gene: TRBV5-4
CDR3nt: TGTGCCAGCAGCTTGTTTACGTACCAAGAGACCCAGTACTTC
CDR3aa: CASSLFTYQETQYF

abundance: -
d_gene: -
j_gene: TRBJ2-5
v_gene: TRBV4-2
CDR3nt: TGTGCCAGCAGCCAAGAGAGTTGGAAAGAGACCCAGTACTTC
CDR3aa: CASSQESWKETQYF

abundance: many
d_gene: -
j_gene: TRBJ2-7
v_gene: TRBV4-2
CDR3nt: TGTGCCAGCAGCCAAGTAGGGGGAAGCGAGCAGTACTTC
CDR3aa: CASSQVGGSEQYF

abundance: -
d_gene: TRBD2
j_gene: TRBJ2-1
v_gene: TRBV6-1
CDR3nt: TGTGCCAGCAGTACGCGGGGGGCCCTCTACAATGAGCAGTTCTTC
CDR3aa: CASSTRGALYNEQFF

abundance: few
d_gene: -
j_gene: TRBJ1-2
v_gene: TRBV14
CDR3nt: TGTGCCAGCAGCCAGGGCCTTGACTATGGCTACACCTTC
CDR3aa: CASSQGLDYGYTF

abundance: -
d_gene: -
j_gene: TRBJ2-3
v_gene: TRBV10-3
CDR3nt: TGTGCCATCAGTGCATTGGGGCCAAGGGATACGCAGTATTTT
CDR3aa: CAISALGPRDTQYF

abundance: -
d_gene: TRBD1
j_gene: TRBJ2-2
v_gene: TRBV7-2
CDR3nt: TGTGCCAGCAGCTTCCTCTGGACAGGGAACCCCGGGGAGCTGTTTTTT
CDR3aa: CASSFLWTGNPGELFF

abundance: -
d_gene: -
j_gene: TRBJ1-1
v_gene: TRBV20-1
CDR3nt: TGCAGTGCTAGAGACAACAGGTTAATGAACACTGAAGCTTTCTTT
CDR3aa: CSARDNRLMNTEAFF

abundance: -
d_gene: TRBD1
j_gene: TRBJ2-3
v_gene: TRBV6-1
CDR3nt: TGTGCCAGCAGTCCAAGACTCCCGGGACAGGGGGCGACCGATACGCAGTATTTT
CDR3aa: CASSPRLPGQGATDTQYF

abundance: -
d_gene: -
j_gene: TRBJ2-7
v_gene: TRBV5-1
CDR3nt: TGCGCCAGCAGCTTGGCTTTCCCAGGGACCTACGAGCAGTACTTC
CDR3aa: CASSLAFPGTYEQYF

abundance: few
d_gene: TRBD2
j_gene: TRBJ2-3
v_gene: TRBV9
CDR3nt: TGTGCCAGCAGCGTAGGACTAGCGGGAAACACAGATACGCAGTATTTT
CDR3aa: CASSVGLAGNTDTQYF

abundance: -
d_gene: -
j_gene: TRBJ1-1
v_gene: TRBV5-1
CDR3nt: TGCGCCAGCAGCTTGGCCGGGACACTCAGAGGGACTGAAGCTTTCTTT
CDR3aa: CASSLAGTLRGTEAFF

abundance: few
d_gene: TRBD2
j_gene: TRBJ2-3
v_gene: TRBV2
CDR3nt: TGTGCCAGCGGGGCCGGGACTACCGACACAGATACGCAGTATTTT
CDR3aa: CASGAGTTDTDTQYF

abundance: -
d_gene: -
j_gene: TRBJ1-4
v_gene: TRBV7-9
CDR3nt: TGTGCCAGCAGCTGGGGGGCAGCAACTAATGAAAAACTGTTTTTT
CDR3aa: CASSWGAATNEKLFF

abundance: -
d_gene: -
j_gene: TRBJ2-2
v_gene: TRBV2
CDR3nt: TGTGCCAGCGAGTACGGCGGGGAGCTGTTTTTT
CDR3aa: CASEYGGELFF

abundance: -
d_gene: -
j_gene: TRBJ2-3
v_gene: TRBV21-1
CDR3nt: TGTGCCATCGTACTGGACAGGGCAAGAGCAGATACGCAGTATTTT
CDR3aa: CAIVLDRARADTQYF

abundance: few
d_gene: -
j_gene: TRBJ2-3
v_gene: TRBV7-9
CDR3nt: TGTGCCAGCAGCTTAATAGGGCAGGGGGGCCCAGATACGCAGTATTTT
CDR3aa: CASSLIGQGGPDTQYF

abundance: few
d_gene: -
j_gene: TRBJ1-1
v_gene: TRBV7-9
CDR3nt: TGTGCCAGCAGCTTGGGAGGACGGGACACTGAAGCTTTCTTT
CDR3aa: CASSLGGRDTEAFF

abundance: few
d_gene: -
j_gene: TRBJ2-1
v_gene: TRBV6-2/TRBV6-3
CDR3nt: TGTGCCAGCAGTCCACGACGGCTGGGCCATGAGCAGTTCTTC
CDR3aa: CASSPRRLGHEQFF

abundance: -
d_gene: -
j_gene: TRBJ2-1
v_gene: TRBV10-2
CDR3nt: TGCGCCAGTCTAACTTGGGCCAACGAGCAGTTCTTC
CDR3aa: CASLTWANEQFF

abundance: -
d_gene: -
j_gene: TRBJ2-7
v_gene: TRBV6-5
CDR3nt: TGTGCCAGCGGCTCATTCGAGCAGTACTTC
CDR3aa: CASGSFEQYF

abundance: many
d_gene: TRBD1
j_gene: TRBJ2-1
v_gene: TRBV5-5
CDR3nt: TGTGCCAGCAGCAACACCGGGACAGGGTCCTACAATGAGCAGTTCTTC
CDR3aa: CASSNTGTGSYNEQFF

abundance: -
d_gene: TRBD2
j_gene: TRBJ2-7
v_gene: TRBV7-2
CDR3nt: TGTGCCAGCAGCAAGGGGACTAGCCGGAGAAACGAGCAGTACTTC
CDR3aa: CASSKGTSRRNEQYF

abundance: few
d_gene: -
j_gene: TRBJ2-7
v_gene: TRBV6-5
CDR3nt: TGTGCCAGCAGTTTCCGAGTTAGGAGTGCCTACGAGCAGTACTTC
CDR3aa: CASSFRVRSAYEQYF

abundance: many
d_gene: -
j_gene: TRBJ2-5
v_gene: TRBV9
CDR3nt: TGTGCCAGCAGCGTAAACCCGACAGTCGGAGTTGCCCAGTACTTC
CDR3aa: CASSVNPTVGVAQYF

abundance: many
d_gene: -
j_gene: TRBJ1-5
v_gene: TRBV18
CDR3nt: TGTGCCAGCTCACCGGATTTCAATCAGCCCCAGCATTTT
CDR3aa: CASSPDFNQPQHF

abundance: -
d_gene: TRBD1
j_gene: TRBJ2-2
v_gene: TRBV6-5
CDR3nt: TGTGCCAGCAGTTACTACCCCCAGGGGGTCGACACCGGGGAGCTGTTTTTT
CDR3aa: CASSYYPQGVDTGELFF

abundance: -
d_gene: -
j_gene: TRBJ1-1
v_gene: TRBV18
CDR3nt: TGTGCCAGCTCACCAGATTTCCCGGCTACAGGAGCTTTCTTT
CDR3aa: CASSPDFPATGAFF

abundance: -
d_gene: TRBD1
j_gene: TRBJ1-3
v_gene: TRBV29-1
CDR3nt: TGCAGCGTGGGACAGAGCTCTGGAAACACCATATATTTT
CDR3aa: CSVGQSSGNTIYF

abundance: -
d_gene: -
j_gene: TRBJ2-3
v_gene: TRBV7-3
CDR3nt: TGTGCCAGCAGCTCCCGATGGGGGACAGATACGCAGTATTTT
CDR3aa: CASSSRWGTDTQYF

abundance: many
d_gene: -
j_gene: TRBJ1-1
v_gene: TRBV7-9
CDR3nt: TGTGCCAGCAGCTTACAGGGGATGAACACTGAAGCTTTCTTT
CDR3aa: CASSLQGMNTEAFF

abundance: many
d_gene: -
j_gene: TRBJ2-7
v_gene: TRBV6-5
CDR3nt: TGTGCCAGCAGCTATCGGGGGAGCTCCTACGAGCAGTACTTC
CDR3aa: CASSYRGSSYEQYF

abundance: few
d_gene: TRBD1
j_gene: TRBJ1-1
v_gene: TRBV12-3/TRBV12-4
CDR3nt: TGTGCCAGCACCTTACAGGGGGCAGGGACTGAAGCTTTCTTT
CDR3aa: CASTLQGAGTEAFF

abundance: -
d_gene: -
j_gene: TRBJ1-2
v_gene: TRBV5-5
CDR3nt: TGTGCCAGCAGCCTGACCGAGATCTATGGCTACACCTTC
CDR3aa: CASSLTEIYGYTF

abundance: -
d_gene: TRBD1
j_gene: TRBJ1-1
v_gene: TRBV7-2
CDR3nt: TGTGCCAGCAGCCCAGGGACAGGGAGAGCCACTGAAGCTTTCTTT
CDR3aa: CASSPGTGRATEAFF

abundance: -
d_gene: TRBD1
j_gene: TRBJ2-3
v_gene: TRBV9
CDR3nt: TGTGCCAGCAGCGGACGACAGGGTACCACCACAGATACGCAGTATTTT
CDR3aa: CASSGRQGTTTDTQYF

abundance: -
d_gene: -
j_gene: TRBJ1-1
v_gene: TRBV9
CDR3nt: TGTGCCAGCAGCGTAGAAGGGCGAGCGTGGGACACTGAAGCTTTCTTT
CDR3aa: CASSVEGRAWDTEAFF

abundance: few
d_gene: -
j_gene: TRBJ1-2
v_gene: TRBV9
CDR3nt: TGTGCCAGCAGCCTCGTGGGGGTTGGCTACACCTTC
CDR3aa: CASSLVGVGYTF

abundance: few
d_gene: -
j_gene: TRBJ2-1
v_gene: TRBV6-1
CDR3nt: TGTGCCAGCAAGCTCTCAGGCAGAAGCTCCTACAATGAGCAGTTCTTC
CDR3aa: CASKLSGRSSYNEQFF

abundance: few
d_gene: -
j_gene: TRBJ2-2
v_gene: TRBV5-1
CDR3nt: TGCGCCAGCAGCTGGGTTTTGGGCACCGGGGAGCTGTTTTTT
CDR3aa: CASSWVLGTGELFF

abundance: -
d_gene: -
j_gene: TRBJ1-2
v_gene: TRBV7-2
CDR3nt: TGTGCCAGCAGCTTAGCGGGCGGGACCGGATATGGCTACACCTTC
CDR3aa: CASSLAGGTGYGYTF

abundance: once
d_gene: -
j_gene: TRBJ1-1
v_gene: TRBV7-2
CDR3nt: TGTGCCAGCAGCTTAGCGGTTGTAGGGGTGTACACTGAAGCTTTCTTT
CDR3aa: CASSLAVVGVYTEAFF

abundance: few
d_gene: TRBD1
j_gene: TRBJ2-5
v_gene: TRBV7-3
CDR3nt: TGTGCCAGCAGCTTAAGACAGGGGGAGACCCAGTACTTC
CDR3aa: CASSLRQGETQYF

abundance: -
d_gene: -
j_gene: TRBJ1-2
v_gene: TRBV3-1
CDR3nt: TGTGCCAGCAGCCCCCCAGGGTACTATGGCTACACCTTC
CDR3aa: CASSPPGYYGYTF

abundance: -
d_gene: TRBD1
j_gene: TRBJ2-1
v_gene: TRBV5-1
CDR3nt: TGCACCAGCAGCTTGAGGACAGGGTTTGATGAGCAGTTCTTC
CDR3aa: CTSSLRTGFDEQFF

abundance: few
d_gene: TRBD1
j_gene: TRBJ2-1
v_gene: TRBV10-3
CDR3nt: TGTGCCATCAGAGGGCCAGGGGGTAGGGGTGAGCAGTTCTTC
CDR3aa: CAIRGPGGRGEQFF

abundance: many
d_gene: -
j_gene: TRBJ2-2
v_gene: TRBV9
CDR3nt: TGTGCCAGCAGCGTCGAAGGATATAACACCGGGGAGCTGTTTTTT
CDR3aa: CASSVEGYNTGELFF

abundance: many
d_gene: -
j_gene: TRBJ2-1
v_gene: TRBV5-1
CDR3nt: TGCGCCAGCAGAGAAGTCCCCTTAGTCAATGAGCAGTTCTTC
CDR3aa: CASREVPLVNEQFF

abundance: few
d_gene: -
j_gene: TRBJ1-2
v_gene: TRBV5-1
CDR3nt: TGCGCCAGCAGCGGGGACTATGGCTACACCTTC
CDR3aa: CASSGDYGYTF